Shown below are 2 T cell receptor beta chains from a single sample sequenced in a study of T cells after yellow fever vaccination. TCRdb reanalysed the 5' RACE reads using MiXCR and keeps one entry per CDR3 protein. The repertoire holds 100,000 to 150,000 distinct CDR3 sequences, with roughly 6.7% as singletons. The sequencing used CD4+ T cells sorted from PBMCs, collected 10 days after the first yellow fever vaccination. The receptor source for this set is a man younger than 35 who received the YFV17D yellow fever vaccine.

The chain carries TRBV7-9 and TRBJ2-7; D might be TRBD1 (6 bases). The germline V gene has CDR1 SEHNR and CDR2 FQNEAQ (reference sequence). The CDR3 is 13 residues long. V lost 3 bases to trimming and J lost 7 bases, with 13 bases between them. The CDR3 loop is CASSFTGPGEQYV. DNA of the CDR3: TGTGCCAGCAGCTTCACAGGGCCAGGGGAGCAGTACGTC.

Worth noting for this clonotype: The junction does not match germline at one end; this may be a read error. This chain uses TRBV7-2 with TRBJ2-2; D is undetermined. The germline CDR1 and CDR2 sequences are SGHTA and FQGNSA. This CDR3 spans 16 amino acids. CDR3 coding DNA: TGTGTCAGCAGCTTAAATGAGGCAGCGAACACCGGGGAGCTGTTTTTT. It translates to CVSSLNEAANTGELFF. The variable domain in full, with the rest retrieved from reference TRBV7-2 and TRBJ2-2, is GAGVSQSPSNKVTEKGKDVELRCDPISGHTALYWYRQSLGQGLEFLIYFQGNSAPDKSGLPSDRFSAERTGGSVSTLTIQRTQQEDSAVYLCVSSLNEAANTGELFFGEGSRLTVL.